This TCR beta chain comes out of a study of blood T cell repertoires in COVID-19. Study in general: COVID-19 samples from acute and convalescent phases originated in the United States, Italy and Spain.

This CDR3 is 16 amino acids long. Trimming removed 2 bases from V and 2 bases from J, with 13 bases in between. Germline CDR1 reads MDHEN; CDR2 reads SYDVKM. Study processing details: Reference gene primer amplification gave nucleated cell count estimates. Produced via immunoSEQ multiplex PCR; TCRdb's table is partial and in-frame only. V and J calls and clone size are those listed in that table; D and trimming were worked out from the DNA. The sample holds fewer than 150,000 clones, 84% seen once. Sequenced material: peripheral blood. The rearrangement uses TRBV28 and TRBJ1-3; D is perhaps TRBD1 (6 bases). This sequence originates from a human donor in a cohort sampled during active COVID-19. The CDR3 reads CASSLGSGDAGNTIYF. CDR3 sequence (DNA): TGTGCCAGCAGTTTAGGTTCAGGGGACGCTGGAAACACCATATATTTT. Together with reference TRBV28 and TRBJ1-3, the CDR3 gives the full variable domain: DVKVTQSSRYLVKRTGEKVFLECVQDMDHENMFWYRQDPGLGLRLIYFSYDVKMKEKGDIPEGYSVSREKKERFSLILESASTNQTSMYLCASSLGSGDAGNTIYFGEGSWLTVV.